This TCR beta chain comes out of a study of Graves' ophthalmopathy and Graves' hyperthyroidism. Germline CDR1 reads SNHLY; CDR2 reads FYNNEI. CDR3 length: 14 amino acids. J lost 4 bases, V lost 6 bases, and 8 bases had no gene match. This clonotype showed up many times. The authors defined stable hyperthyroidism as no ophthalmopathy within 18 months of follow-up. Physicians reached a diagnosis by relying on clinical symptoms, serum thyroxine, TRAb, thyroid ultrasound and orbital computed tomography. From fresh peripheral blood, roughly 10 ml in volume, the PBMCs were obtained. Amplification from RNA transcripts yielded the TCR beta CDR3 regions. HTBI-primed first-round RT-PCR preceded second-round multiplex PCR. One entry per CDR3 protein results from TCRdb running MiXCR on the multiplex PCR reads. The sample consists of some 370,000 distinct CDR3 sequences, approximately 17% of them appearing once.

This TCR was recovered from an adult woman with stable Graves' hyperthyroidism. The source material was peripheral blood. The V call is TRBV2, the J call TRBJ1-1, with 7 bases matching TRBD1. The CDR3 is CASRADRRGTEAFF. As DNA, the CDR3 is TGTGCCAGCAGAGCGGACAGGCGCGGCACTGAAGCTTTCTTT.